The 14 T cell receptor beta chains below come from one sample, sequenced in a study of shared clonotypes between healthy human individuals. CD8 cells classed as naive were CD45RO-negative and positively selected for CCR7, excluding terminally differentiated effector memory CD45RA+ cells. The table came from immunoSEQ multiplex PCR; TCRdb's copy has only in-frame clones and leaves some out. In the table there are about 2 million clones, 85% to 95% of which are singletons. Sequencing input: naive CD8+ T cells sorted from blood. The source is a man aged 18-30 years in good health.

This chain connects TRBV27 to TRBJ2-7; 12 nucleotides align to TRBD2. Germline values: CDR1 MNHEY, CDR2 SMNVEV (reference sequence). The CDR3 runs to 16 residues. The trim removed 5 bases at V and 3 bases at J, leaving 8 bases unmatched. The CDR3 bases are TGTGCCAGCAGTGCCCAGGGACTAGCGGGTCTCTACGAGCAGTACTTC. Protein product: CASSAQGLAGLYEQYF.

This rearrangement joins TRBV9 to TRBJ2-1; D is ambiguous. Germline V gene lookup returns CDR1 SGDLS and CDR2 YYNGEE. Trimming shortened V by 0 bases and J by 3 bases, and 10 bases separated the two germline ends. The CDR3 length is 15 residues. The CDR3 coding sequence is TGTGCCAGCAGCGTAGAAGACGCGATCTACAATGAGCAGTTCTTC. Protein: CASSVEDAIYNEQFF.

This clone was seen once. The gene calls are TRBV4-1 and TRBJ1-2; unclear D gene. V was cut by 0 bases and J by 1 base, with 9 bases left in between. This CDR3 contains 15 residues. Germline CDR1 and CDR2: MGHRA and YSYEKL. In DNA, the CDR3 is TGCGCCAGCAGCCAAGAGGCACCGGTTAACTATGGCTACACCTTC. Translated: CASSQEAPVNYGYTF.

The rearrangement joins TRBV5-6 to TRBJ2-7; the D call may be TRBD1 or TRBD2 (5 bases each). V was pared by 0 bases and J by 2 bases, with 12 bases between. This CDR3 has 15 amino acids. Germline CDR1 reads SGHDT; CDR2 reads YYEEEE. The CDR3 protein is CASSLGPGPAYEQYF. The CDR3 nucleotides are TGTGCCAGCAGCTTGGGTCCGGGACCAGCCTACGAGCAGTACTTC. Full variable domain (remainder filled in from reference TRBV5-6 and TRBJ2-7): DAGVTQSPTHLIKTRGQQVTLRCSPKSGHDTVSWYQQALGQGPQFIFQYYEEEERQRGNFPDRFSGHQFPNYSSELNVNALLLGDSALYLCASSLGPGPAYEQYFGPGTRLTVT.

This clone was seen only once. This chain links TRBV11-2 with TRBJ1-3, with D unresolved. Trimming pared 1 base from V and 0 bases from J, leaving 7 bases between. The CDR3 loop spans 15 amino acids. Germline lookup yields CDR1 SGHAT and CDR2 FQNNGV. The CDR3, as DNA: TGTGCCAGCAGCTTAGGAGCCACCTCTGGAAACACCATATATTTT. Its translation is CASSLGATSGNTIYF.

The V gene is TRBV7-6, the J gene TRBJ2-5; D unresolved. The germline gives CDR1 SGHVS, CDR2 FNYEAQ. The CDR3 extends over 13 amino acids. Written as DNA, the CDR3 is TGTGCGTCGAGCACCCGCTGGGTAGAGACCCAGTACTTC. As protein: CASSTRWVETQYF.

The chain is built from TRBV4-3 and TRBJ2-1, with 8 bases matching TRBD1. CDR1 and CDR2 (germline): LGHNA, YSLEER. The CDR3 has 17 amino acids. V gave up 2 bases and J gave up 5 bases; unmatched junction bases: 11. The CDR3 here is CASSQLDAGTGDNEQFF. CDR3 DNA sequence: TGCGCCAGCAGCCAACTCGATGCCGGGACAGGAGACAATGAGCAGTTCTTC.

Concerning this clone itself: This sample also contains other DNA sequences that code for the same CDR3. V and J are TRBV9 and TRBJ1-3; D uncertain. This CDR3 is built from 14 residues. CDR1 and CDR2 from the germline V gene are SGDLS and YYNGEE. Trimming removed 0 bases at V and 0 bases at J, with 4 bases between. CDR3 sequence reads: CASSVGSSGNTIYF. The CDR3 DNA sequence: TGTGCCAGCAGCGTAGGTAGCTCTGGAAACACCATATATTTT.

The V and J genes are TRBV28 and TRBJ2-7, with D possibly being TRBD2 (6 bases). V lost 6 bases, J lost 3 bases, and 18 bases lay in between. The CDR3 runs 15 residues. The V gene's germline CDR1 is MDHEN and CDR2 SYDVKM. CDR3 coding DNA: TGTGCCAGCAGCTTCTCCTGGACGGGACTCTACGAGCAGTACTTC. Its translation: CASSFSWTGLYEQYF.

The table lists this clone with a count of one. This chain uses TRBV7-9 with TRBJ2-7; D unresolved. The length of the CDR3 is 13 residues. V shed 1 base and J shed 3 bases, with 7 bases lying between them. The germline V gene encodes CDR1 SEHNR and CDR2 FQNEAQ (reference sequence). The CDR3 here is CASSLDPLYEQYF. The CDR3 DNA sequence: TGTGCCAGCAGCTTAGACCCCCTCTACGAGCAGTACTTC.

This chain links TRBV7-9 with TRBJ1-3; unclear D gene. This CDR3 spans 13 amino acids. Germline lookup yields CDR1 SEHNR and CDR2 FQNEAQ (reference sequence). The V end lost 4 bases, the J end lost 3 bases, and 7 bases lay between the germline ends. This CDR3 is CASSSSDGNTIYF. The CDR3 DNA follows: TGTGCCAGCAGCTCCTCAGATGGAAACACCATATATTTT.

V usage is TRBV7-8 and J usage is TRBJ2-7; D uncertain. CDR1 and CDR2 (germline): SGHVS, FQNEAQ. This CDR3 has 14 residues. With 4 bases removed from V and 0 bases from J, the gap between germline ends came to 10 bases. This chain's CDR3 is CASSSEPSSYEQYF. Here the CDR3 DNA reads TGTGCCAGCAGCTCGGAGCCTAGCTCCTACGAGCAGTACTTC. Variable domain in full (rest from reference TRBV7-8 and TRBJ2-7): GAGVSQSPRYKVAKRGQDVALRCDPISGHVSLFWYQQALGQGPEFLTYFQNEAQLDKSGLPSDRFFAERPEGSVSTLKIQRTQQEDSAVYLCASSSEPSSYEQYFGPGTRLTVT.

To note about this clone: Different DNA sequences within this sample yield the same CDR3. The chain uses TRBV2 and TRBJ2-7; D gene ambiguous. The CDR3 length is 13 residues. V was cut by 3 bases and J by 4 bases, with 10 bases left in between. Germline V gene lookup returns CDR1 SNHLY and CDR2 FYNNEI. Here the CDR3 DNA reads TGTGCCAGCAGTGAGAGGCTGCCTTACGAGCAGTACTTC. It specifies CASSERLPYEQYF.

The table lists this clone with a few counts. The rearrangement uses TRBV5-5 and TRBJ1-6, with D uncertain. Trimming removed 3 bases at V and 8 bases at J, with 12 bases between. This CDR3 has 14 amino acids. Germline-derived CDR1 and CDR2 are SGHKS and YYEKEE (reference sequence). This chain's CDR3 is CASSYSTAHSPLHF. In DNA form, the CDR3 reads TGTGCCAGCAGCTATTCGACTGCTCATTCACCCCTCCACTTT.